The text below deals with one T cell receptor (beta chain). What antigen it recognizes has not been identified. No qualities accompany the bases; no much larger clone lies one base away. The data stem from a study of blood T cell repertoires in COVID-19 (dated by TCRdb to about 2020). Some background on the complete study: Collaborator samples came from the United States, Italy and Spain and covered acute and convalescent phases of COVID-19. The prospective study material was composed of cDNA or gDNA derived from T cells, B-cell-depleted T cells, or PBMCs. The dataset comprised deeply sampled blood TCRbeta repertoires from subjects exposed to, actively infected with, or recovered from COVID-19. A freely available public database, intended as a resource for researchers studying the immune response to SARS-CoV-2, is where the repertoires were released. The samples were drawn from two sources: the first 160 participants of the ongoing ImmuneRACE study, and approximately 1,300 subjects contributed by 6 global collaborators. A de-identified subject ID, COVID-19 status, age in years and sex were almost always included in the sample metadata. Where available, HLA class I and class II types were obtained from metadata supplied by the sample provider rather than from assay-based typing.

CDR1 and CDR2, looked up from the germline V gene, are SGHTA and FQGNSA. From the cysteine through the phenylalanine, the CDR3 covers 15 amino acids. Of the read, only the CDR3 DNA is kept; its 45 bases are in frame from base 1. Germline trimming amounts to 2 bases on V and 8 bases on J, with 4 as the count of junction bases outside the gene matches. Whole blood was collected in K2EDTA tubes by collaborating institutions according to the institutions' own protocols. For TCRbeta analysis, collaborators shipped samples as frozen whole blood, isolated PBMCs, or DNA extracted from either of those sample types. What the work shows at the level of the full study, not this receptor alone: How much clinical and demographic metadata was included differed by source and by participant, and the metadata was provided uncurated.

TCRbeta CDR3 regions were amplified from genomic DNA by means of the immunoSEQ Assay, a bias-controlled multiplex PCR. In the source study's methods: The number of nucleated cells in each sample was estimated by amplification of reference gene primers within the assay. To quantify the absolute abundance of each unique TCRbeta CDR3 rearrangement, sequence reads were collapsed and filtered. For each sample, productive Simpson clonality was calculated as the square root of Simpson's diversity index over productive rearrangements. Drawn from immuneACCESS, this table holds only the in-frame rearrangements with V and J called that TCRdb kept. Clones are partly lost; checked studies trace under half to an unresolved V gene and leave the rest unexplained. Clonal size and the V and J genes are those of that table, whereas D and trimming came from the DNA. The sample has about 97,000 clones on record, around nine tenths of them singletons. 2% to 2.5% of the sample rests with the top ten.

The V and J segments used are TRBV7-2 and TRBJ1-6; 9 bases in the junction line up with TRBD1. This TCR was sampled from a man aged 45 to 65 with active COVID-19. The sequenced material came from peripheral blood. Here the CDR3 is given as CASSLNYRGHSPLHF. The DNA reads TGTGCCAGCAGCTTAAATTACAGGGGGCATTCACCCCTCCACTTT.